The rows below give T cell receptor beta chains drawn from one sample of a study of blood T cell repertoires in COVID-19. Method: immunoSEQ multiplex PCR; TCRdb's copy keeps in-frame clones and lacks some. The sample holds approximately 530,000 clones, 70% to 90% seen once. Sequencing input: peripheral blood. The receptors come from a woman in her fifties or sixties with COVID-19, enrolled during active disease. Each CDR3 is given with its conserved first and last residue. Fields, in order: CDR3 protein, CDR3 DNA, D gene, clone size, J gene, V gene, CDR3 length. A D gene is named only where the DNA matches it firmly. Rows may omit the clone size; those that give it use once, few, many or a size class.

CASSPPRGTMNTEAFF TGTGCCAGCTCACCACCGAGAGGAACTATGAACACTGAAGCTTTCTTT NA many TRBJ1-1 TRBV18 16
CSVERQLSGNTIYF TGCAGCGTTGAAAGACAGCTCTCTGGAAACACCATATATTTT NA NA TRBJ1-3 TRBV29-1 14
CASRQGRIANTGELFF TGTGCCAGCAGACAGGGACGAATCGCGAACACCGGGGAGCTGTTTTTT NA few TRBJ2-2 TRBV2 16
CASSFRPTGNSPLHF TGTGCCAGCAGCTTTAGGCCGACGGGAAATTCACCCCTCCACTTT NA NA TRBJ1-6 TRBV5-6 15
CASIDRGEPGAFF TGTGCCAGCATCGACAGGGGCGAACCTGGGGCTTTCTTT TRBD1 NA TRBJ1-1 TRBV7-9 13
CASSFRNQPQHF TGTGCCAGCAGTTTCAGAAATCAGCCCCAGCATTTT NA NA TRBJ1-5 TRBV27 12
CASSPGQLYGYTF TGTGCCAGCTCACCTGGACAGCTCTATGGCTACACCTTC NA NA TRBJ1-2 TRBV18 13
CASSQEVGASLYGYTF TGCGCCAGCAGCCAAGAGGTTGGGGCCAGCCTCTATGGCTACACCTTC NA few TRBJ1-2 TRBV4-1 16
CASSPIGNTGELFF TGTGCCAGCTCACCAATCGGGAACACCGGGGAGCTGTTTTTT NA NA TRBJ2-2 TRBV18 14
CASSTDRDTEAFF TGCGCCAGCAGCACGGACAGGGACACTGAAGCTTTCTTT TRBD1 NA TRBJ1-1 TRBV5-1 13
CASSQTVSGNTIYF TGTGCCAGCAGCCAGACAGTCTCTGGAAACACCATATATTTT NA NA TRBJ1-3 TRBV6-1 14
CASSSGLTNTEAFF TGTGCCAGCAGTTCGGGACTGACGAACACTGAAGCTTTCTTT NA few TRBJ1-1 TRBV2 14
CASSEVRDRVEEDTEAFF TGTGCCAGCAGTGAGGTCCGGGACAGGGTTGAAGAGGACACTGAAGCTTTCTTT TRBD1 NA TRBJ1-1 TRBV25-1 18
CASREGQGTNQPQHF TGTGCCAGCAGGGAGGGACAGGGAACGAATCAGCCCCAGCATTTT TRBD1 once TRBJ1-5 TRBV6-5 15
CASSPRRDQPQHF TGTGCCAGCAGCCCTCGGAGGGATCAGCCCCAGCATTTT NA NA TRBJ1-5 TRBV7-2 13
CASSPGQRNEKLFF TGCGCCAGCAGCCCGGGACAGAGGAATGAAAAACTGTTTTTT TRBD1 NA TRBJ1-4 TRBV10-2 14
CASSFDRTGYTF TGCGCCAGCAGCTTCGACAGGACTGGCTACACCTTC NA NA TRBJ1-2 TRBV5-1 12
CASSLLGLRRGEKLFF TGTGCCAGCAGCCTCCTCGGGCTTCGGAGGGGTGAAAAACTGTTTTTT NA NA TRBJ1-4 TRBV11-2 16
CASTPDARGMWGYTF TGTGCCAGCACCCCCGATGCCCGGGGGATGTGGGGCTACACCTTC NA NA TRBJ1-2 TRBV9 15
CATRRRECNQPQHF TGTGCCACAAGACGCAGGGAATGCAATCAGCCCCAGCATTTT NA NA TRBJ1-5 TRBV24-1 14
CASSQVGFDRGRYSGANVLTF TGTGCCAGCAGCCAAGTAGGTTTCGACAGGGGGCGATACTCTGGGGCCAACGTCCTGACTTTC TRBD1 NA TRBJ2-6 TRBV3-1/TRBV3-2 21
CAIMGGETIYF TGTGCCATCATGGGGGGGGAGACCATATATTTT NA NA TRBJ1-3 TRBV10-3 11
CASSLRTENTEAFF TGCGCCAGCAGCTTGCGGACAGAAAACACTGAAGCTTTCTTT NA NA TRBJ1-1 TRBV5-1 14
CASSQDTGSGELFF TGTGCCAGCAGCCAAGATACGGGGTCCGGGGAGCTGTTTTTT NA NA TRBJ2-2 TRBV4-2 14
CASSQGGAYEQYF TGTGCCAGCAGCCAAGGAGGAGCTTACGAGCAGTACTTC NA NA TRBJ2-7 TRBV3-1/TRBV3-2 13
CASSEHGGDSYGYTF TGTGCCAGCAGCGAGCACGGGGGGGACAGCTATGGCTACACCTTC TRBD1 few TRBJ1-2 TRBV7-6 15
CASSQDGGPQPDQPQHF TGCGCCAGCAGCCAAGATGGTGGGCCCCAACCGGATCAGCCCCAGCATTTT NA NA TRBJ1-5 TRBV4-1 17
CASSAPDRAQLYGYTF TGTGCCAGCAGTGCTCCCGACAGGGCCCAGCTCTATGGCTACACCTTC TRBD1 once TRBJ1-2 TRBV6-2/TRBV6-3 16